This T cell receptor (beta chain) was found in a study of T cell responses to AZD1222 COVID-19 vaccine. Regarding the study as a whole: Possibly, clonal diversity was underestimated; donors were largely white British and included more females. Sampled repertoires all dated from after the peak T cell response.

In the case of this clone: Its antigen remains unknown.

The method was immunoSEQ multiplex PCR; TCRdb's version includes in-frame clones alone and lacks a portion of them. The repertoire holds over 130,000 clones, with roughly nine tenths as singletons. This CDR3 has 14 amino acids. Trimming removed 3 bases from V and 2 bases from J; junction bases left unmatched: 2. Germline V lookup: CDR1 LGHDT, CDR2 YNNKEL (reference sequence). The clonotype was recovered from an adult who received the AZD1222 COVID-19 vaccine. The chain uses TRBV3-1 (or the pseudogene TRBV3-2) and TRBJ1-2; 8 nucleotides agree with TRBD1. Sequenced here: peripheral blood, sampled 28 days after the second AZD1222 dose. In DNA form, the CDR3 reads TGTGCCAGCAGCCAGCAGGGGGCGAACTATGGCTACACCTTC. It translates to CASSQQGANYGYTF.